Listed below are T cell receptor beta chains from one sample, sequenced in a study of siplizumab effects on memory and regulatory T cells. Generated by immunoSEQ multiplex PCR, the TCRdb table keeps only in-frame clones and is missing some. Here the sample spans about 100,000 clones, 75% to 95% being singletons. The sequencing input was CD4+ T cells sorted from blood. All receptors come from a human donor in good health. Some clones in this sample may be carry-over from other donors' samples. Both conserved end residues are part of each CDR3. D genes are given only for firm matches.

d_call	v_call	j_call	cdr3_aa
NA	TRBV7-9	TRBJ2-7	CASSLKGGTYEQYF
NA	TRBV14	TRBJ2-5	CASSQKGRYGGSETQYF
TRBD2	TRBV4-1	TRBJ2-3	CASSQAVLSGRASTDTQYF
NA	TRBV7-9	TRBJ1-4	CASSLAIVEKLFF
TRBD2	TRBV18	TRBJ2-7	CASSPGTSGRNEQYF
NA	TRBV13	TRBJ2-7	CASGQGYEQYF
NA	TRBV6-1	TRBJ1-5	CASSRAGGVNQPQHF
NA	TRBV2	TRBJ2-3	CASNWRPEADTQYF
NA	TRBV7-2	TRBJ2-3	CASRASGDTQYF
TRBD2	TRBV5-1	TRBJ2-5	CASSLDAGVETQYF
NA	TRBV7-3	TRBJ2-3	CASSLGGTDTQYF
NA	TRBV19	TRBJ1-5	CASSIVTSGNQPQHF
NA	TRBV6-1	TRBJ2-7	CASSRLSYEQYF
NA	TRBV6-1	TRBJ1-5	CASSQDWNQPQHF
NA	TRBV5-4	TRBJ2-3	CASSLVPTDTQYF
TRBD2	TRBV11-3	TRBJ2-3	CASSANNRLAGSTDTQYF
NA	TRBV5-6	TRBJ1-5	CASSLGEGSNQPQHF
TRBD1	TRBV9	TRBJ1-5	CASRRETPRDRKNNQPQHF
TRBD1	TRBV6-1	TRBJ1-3	CASNFRDSSGNTIYF
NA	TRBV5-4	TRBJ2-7	CASSSDTSSYEQYF
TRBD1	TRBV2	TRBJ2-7	CASTLTTGGGDEQYF
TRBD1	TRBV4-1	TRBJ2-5	CASSQGDRDQETQYF
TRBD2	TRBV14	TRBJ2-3	CASSLAGVLVGNTQYF
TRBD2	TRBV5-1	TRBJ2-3	CASSLDVAGRDTQYF
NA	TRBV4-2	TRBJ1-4	CASSQVMTGPGEKLFF
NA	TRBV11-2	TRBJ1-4	CASSFGTGTKEKLFF